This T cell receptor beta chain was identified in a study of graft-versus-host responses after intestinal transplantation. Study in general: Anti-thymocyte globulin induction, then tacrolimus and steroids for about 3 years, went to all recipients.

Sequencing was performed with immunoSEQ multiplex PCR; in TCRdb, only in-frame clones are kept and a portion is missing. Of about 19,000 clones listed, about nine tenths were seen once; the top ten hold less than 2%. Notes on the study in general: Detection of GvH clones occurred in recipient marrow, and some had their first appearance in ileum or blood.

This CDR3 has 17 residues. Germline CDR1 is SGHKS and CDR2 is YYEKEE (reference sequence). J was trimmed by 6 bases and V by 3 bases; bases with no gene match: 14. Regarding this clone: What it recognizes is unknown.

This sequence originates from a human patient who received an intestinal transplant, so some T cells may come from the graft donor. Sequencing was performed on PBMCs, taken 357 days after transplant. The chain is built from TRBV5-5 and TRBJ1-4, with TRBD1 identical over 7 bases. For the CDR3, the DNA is TGTGCCAGCAGCTCCGGACAGGTAGGGGGCTTTGATGAAAAACTGTTTTTT. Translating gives CASSSGQVGGFDEKLFF.